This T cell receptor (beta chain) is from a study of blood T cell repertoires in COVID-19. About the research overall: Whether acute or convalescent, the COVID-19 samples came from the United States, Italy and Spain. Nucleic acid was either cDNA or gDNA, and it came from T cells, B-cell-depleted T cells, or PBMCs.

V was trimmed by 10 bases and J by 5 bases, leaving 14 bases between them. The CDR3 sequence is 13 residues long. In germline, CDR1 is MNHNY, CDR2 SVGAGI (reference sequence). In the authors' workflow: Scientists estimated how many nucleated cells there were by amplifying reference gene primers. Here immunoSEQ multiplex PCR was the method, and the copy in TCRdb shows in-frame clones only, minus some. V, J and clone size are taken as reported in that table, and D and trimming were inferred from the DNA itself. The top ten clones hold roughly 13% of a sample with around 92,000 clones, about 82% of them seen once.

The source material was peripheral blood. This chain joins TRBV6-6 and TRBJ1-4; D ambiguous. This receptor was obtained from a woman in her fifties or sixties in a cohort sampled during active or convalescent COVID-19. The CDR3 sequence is CATSGLINEKLFF. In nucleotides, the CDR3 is TGTGCCACCTCCGGACTGATCAATGAAAAACTGTTTTTT.